This is a list of T cell receptor beta chains from one sample in a study of CD8 T cells in ankylosing spondylitis. TCRdb processed the 5' RACE reads anew with MiXCR; each CDR3 protein has one entry. The data contain 700,000 or so distinct CDR3 sequences, around 20% of them singletons. The sequencing sample was made of blood, either unsorted or a sorted T cell fraction (not recorded which). The receptors were gathered from a male donor with ankylosing spondylitis. Both conserved end residues are part of each CDR3. D genes are given only for firm matches. The size entry is marked missing in some rows and otherwise reads once, few, many or a size class.

d_call	clone_size	v_call	j_call	cdr3_aa
-	-	TRBV4-1	TRBJ2-2	CASSIWGGGLNTGELFF
-	many	TRBV27	TRBJ2-7	CASSLRGQGYFYEQYF
TRBD1	few	TRBV6-1	TRBJ1-1	CASRPPRTGTTEAFF
TRBD1	many	TRBV27	TRBJ2-2	CASSFRIGTGKTGELFF
TRBD1	few	TRBV12-3/TRBV12-4	TRBJ2-7	CASRAGTGSYEQYF
TRBD2	many	TRBV12-3/TRBV12-4	TRBJ2-2	CASLRGRNTGELFF
TRBD1	-	TRBV10-3	TRBJ2-5	CAISERDREEETQYF
-	few	TRBV6-5	TRBJ1-1	CASSYSQGKAFF
-	few	TRBV12-3/TRBV12-4	TRBJ1-1	CASSTTGPEGAFF
-	-	TRBV7-2	TRBJ2-5	CASSLSGPARWETQYF
TRBD2	few	TRBV4-2	TRBJ2-7	CASSPGGSGRPSAYEQYF
TRBD1	few	TRBV7-8	TRBJ2-7	CASSFGIGTATYEQYF
TRBD2	-	TRBV29-1	TRBJ2-1	CSVGTSGSSYNEQFF
-	-	TRBV10-3	TRBJ2-5	CAISGGNQETQYF
TRBD2	few	TRBV24-1	TRBJ2-2	CATSDVAFAGTSGSNTGELFF
TRBD1	few	TRBV28	TRBJ2-5	CASSPGQASRETQYF
-	-	TRBV11-2	TRBJ1-3	CASSLLADLSGNTIYF
-	-	TRBV6-2/TRBV6-3	TRBJ1-1	CASKDPQGYSEAFF
-	many	TRBV12-3/TRBV12-4	TRBJ2-2	CASSLGNGELFF
TRBD1	-	TRBV28	TRBJ2-1	CASSFSRQGAGQFF
-	few	TRBV12-3/TRBV12-4	TRBJ2-3	CASTPQGAGLGNTQYF
-	-	TRBV20-1	TRBJ2-1	CSARDADRYNEQFF
-	few	TRBV5-6	TRBJ2-7	CASSLRINSYEQYF
TRBD1	-	TRBV12-3/TRBV12-4	TRBJ2-3	CASSSPTGDGIDTQYF
-	-	TRBV15	TRBJ1-4	CATSSPGRDGEKLFF
TRBD1	many	TRBV12-3/TRBV12-4	TRBJ1-1	CASSLGQGAEAFF
-	-	TRBV19	TRBJ2-5	CASSSRDEETQYF
-	few	TRBV10-3	TRBJ2-5	CAISEGQASQETQYF
-	-	TRBV6-2/TRBV6-3	TRBJ2-1	CASCPRNNEQFF
-	-	TRBV5-1	TRBJ1-2	CASSVGDHGYTF